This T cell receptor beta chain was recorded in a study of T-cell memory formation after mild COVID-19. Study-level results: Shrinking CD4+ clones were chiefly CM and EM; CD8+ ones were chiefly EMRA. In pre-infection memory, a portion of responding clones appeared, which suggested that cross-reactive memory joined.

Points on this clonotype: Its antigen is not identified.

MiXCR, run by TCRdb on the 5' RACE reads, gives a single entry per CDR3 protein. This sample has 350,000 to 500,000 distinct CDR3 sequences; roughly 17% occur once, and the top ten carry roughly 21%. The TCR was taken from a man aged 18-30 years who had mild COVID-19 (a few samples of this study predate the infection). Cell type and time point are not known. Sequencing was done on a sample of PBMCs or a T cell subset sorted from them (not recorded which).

Here the CDR3 reads CASSLTASNYGYTF. CDR3 bases: TGCGCCAGCAGCCTGACAGCATCTAACTATGGCTACACCTTC. This sequence joins TRBV5-1 and TRBJ1-2, with a tentative D call TRBD1 (5 bases). Trimming removed 4 bases at V and 0 bases at J, with 10 bases between. CDR3 length equals 14 residues. Germline V gene data show CDR1 as SGHRS and CDR2 as YFSETQ.